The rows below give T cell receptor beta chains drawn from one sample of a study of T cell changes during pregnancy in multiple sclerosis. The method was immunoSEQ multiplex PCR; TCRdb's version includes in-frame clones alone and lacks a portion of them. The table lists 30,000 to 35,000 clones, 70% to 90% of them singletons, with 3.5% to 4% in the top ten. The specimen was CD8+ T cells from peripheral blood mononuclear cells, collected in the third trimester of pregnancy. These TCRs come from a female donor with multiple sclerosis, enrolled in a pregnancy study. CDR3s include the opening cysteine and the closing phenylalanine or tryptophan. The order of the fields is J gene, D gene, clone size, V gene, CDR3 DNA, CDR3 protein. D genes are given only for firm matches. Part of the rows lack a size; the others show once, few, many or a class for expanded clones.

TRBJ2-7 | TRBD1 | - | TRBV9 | TGTGCCAGCAGCGCCGCAACCGGGACAGGGATCTACGAGCAGTACTTC | CASSAATGTGIYEQYF
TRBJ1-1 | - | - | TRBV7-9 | TGTGCCAGCAGCCGCCAGGATGTACTGACTGAAGCTTTCTTT | CASSRQDVLTEAFF
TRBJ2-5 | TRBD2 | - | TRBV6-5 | TGTGCCAGCGAGGAGCGGGGGGCGGGAGAGACCCAGTACTTC | CASEERGAGETQYF
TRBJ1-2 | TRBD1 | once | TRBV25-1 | TGTGCCAGCGGGGGGACAGGCGCCAGCTATGGCTACACCTTC | CASGGTGASYGYTF
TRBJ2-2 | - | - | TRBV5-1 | TGCGCCAGCAGCTTGGTATTTCGGACACAGAGCACCGGGGAGCTGTTTTTT | CASSLVFRTQSTGELFF
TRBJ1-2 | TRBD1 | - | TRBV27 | TGTGCCAGCAGTACTACCTCCGGGACAGGGTCTTATGGCTACACCTTC | CASSTTSGTGSYGYTF
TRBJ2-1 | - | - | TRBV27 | TGTGCCAGCAGTTTAGGAGGGGACAATGAGCAGTTCTTC | CASSLGGDNEQFF
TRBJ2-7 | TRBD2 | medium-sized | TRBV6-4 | TGTGCCAGCAGTGAGGGGGGGGGCTCCTACGAGCAGTACTTC | CASSEGGGSYEQYF
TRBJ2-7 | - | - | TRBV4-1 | TGCGCCAGCAGCCAAGACGAATTGCAGGGATACGAGCAGTACTTC | CASSQDELQGYEQYF
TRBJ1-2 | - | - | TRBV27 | TGTGCCAGCAGTTTACGGGAAGGGCAGCGCTATGGCTACACCTTC | CASSLREGQRYGYTF
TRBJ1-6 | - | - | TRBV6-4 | TGTGCCAGCAGTGCAGGGGATAATTCACCCCTCCACTTT | CASSAGDNSPLHF
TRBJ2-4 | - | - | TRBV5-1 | TGCGCCAGCAGCTCATACCCTAATGACAGGTTAAACATTCAGTACTTC | CASSSYPNDRLNIQYF
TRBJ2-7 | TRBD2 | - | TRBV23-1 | TGCGCCCTTAAGGGAGGGATCTACGAGCAGTACTTC | CALKGGIYEQYF
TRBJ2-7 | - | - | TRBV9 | TGTGCCAGCAGCGTAGGAGGGGGACAAACAAACTCCTACGAGCAGTACTTC | CASSVGGGQTNSYEQYF
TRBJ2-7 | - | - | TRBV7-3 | TGTGCCAGCAGCTTAGGGGCAGGGTTGTGGGACGAGCAGTACTTC | CASSLGAGLWDEQYF
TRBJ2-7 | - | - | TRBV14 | TGTGCCAGCAGCCAAAGCGAACCCCGACCCCTACGGTACTTC | CASSQSEPRPLRYF
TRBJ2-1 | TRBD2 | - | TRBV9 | TGTGCCAGCAGCGTAGACTCCCCAGCGGGGCCGAGATTGGACAATGAGCAGTTCTTC | CASSVDSPAGPRLDNEQFF
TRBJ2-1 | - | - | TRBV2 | TGTGCCAGCAGTGAGGTCGGGACACTTAATGAGCAGTTCTTC | CASSEVGTLNEQFF